The 22 T cell receptor beta chains presented below share a single source sample, sequenced in a study of stem cell transplantation in POMP-related autoinflammatory disease. Repertoires were generated with immunoSEQ multiplex PCR, while TCRdb's copy carries only in-frame clones and drops some. The sample holds roughly 32,000 clones, about 86% seen once. The sample was CD4+ T cells from PBMCs, taken before stem cell transplantation. The receptors were gathered from a human donor with POMP-related autoinflammation and immune dysregulation (PRAID).

The chain combines TRBV20-1 with TRBJ2-3, with no clear D. Germline-derived CDR1 and CDR2 are DFQATT and SNEGSKA (reference sequence). The CDR3 is 11 amino acids. V lost 3 bases and J 4 bases, leaving 5 bases between the germline ends. CDR3 nucleotide sequence: TGCAGTGCTAGTACGTCAGATACGCAGTATTTT. Its protein is CSASTSDTQYF.

The chain has TRBV11-2 and TRBJ2-4, with TRBD1 as a possible D gene (6 bases). Germline V gene lookup returns CDR1 SGHAT and CDR2 FQNNGV. V lost 6 bases to trimming and J lost 6 bases, with 15 bases between them. The CDR3 is 14 residues long. DNA for the CDR3: TGTGCCAGCAGGCGCCCAGGGGCCCCAAACATTCAGTACTTC. It yields the protein CASRRPGAPNIQYF.

The genes are TRBV18 and TRBJ2-5, with D possibly TRBD2 on 5 matching bases. Germline V lookup: CDR1 KGHSH, CDR2 LQKENI. This CDR3 has 16 amino acids. Trimming pared 3 bases from V and 5 bases from J, leaving 19 bases between. In DNA, the CDR3 is TGTGCCAGCTCACCGAGGGTTTCGGGGAGTGGGGAGACCCAGTACTTC. Translation gives CASSPRVSGSGETQYF.

The rearrangement uses TRBV10-3 and TRBJ2-2, with TRBD1 as a possible D gene (5 bases). Deletions cut 4 bases from V and 0 bases from J, with 15 bases between. The CDR3 consists of 17 residues. Germline V gene lookup returns CDR1 ENHRY and CDR2 SYGVKD. The CDR3: CAISGGQGRANTGELFF. The CDR3 region has the DNA TGTGCCATCAGTGGAGGCCAGGGCAGGGCGAACACCGGGGAGCTGTTTTTT.

This chain joins TRBV19 and TRBJ2-1, with 9 bases that match TRBD2. CDR3 size: 16 residues. CDR1 and CDR2 (germline): LNHDA, SQIVND (reference sequence). V was clipped by 1 base and J by 4 bases; unmatched bases: 5. The CDR3 is CASSIGVRGGYNEQFF. The CDR3 nucleotides are TGTGCCAGTAGTATAGGTGTGCGGGGGGGGTACAATGAGCAGTTCTTC.

V is TRBV7-3 and J is TRBJ2-7; TRBD1 aligns across 10 bases. V was pared by 5 bases and J by 2 bases, with 6 bases of the junction left unmatched. Looked up from germline, CDR1 is SGHTA and CDR2 is FQGTGA. This CDR3 is 15 amino acids long. The CDR3 region is CASSLAGTGAYEQYF. The CDR3 nucleotides read TGTGCCAGCAGCCTCGCCGGGACAGGGGCCTACGAGCAGTACTTC.

This chain joins TRBV13 and TRBJ2-7; no clear D. Germline V lookup: CDR1 PRHDT, CDR2 FYEKMQ (reference sequence). CDR3 length: 14 amino acids. V lost 4 bases and J 0 bases, leaving 10 bases between the germline ends. The DNA for the CDR3 is TGTGCCAGCAGCTCCACTAAGAGCTCCTACGAGCAGTACTTC. Residues: CASSSTKSSYEQYF.

The chain is built from TRBV6-6 and TRBJ2-5; 7 nucleotides align to TRBD1. J was trimmed by 1 base and V by 5 bases; bases with no gene match: 4. CDR1 and CDR2 from the germline V gene are MNHNY and SVGAGI (reference sequence). The CDR3 has 14 amino acids. The CDR3 bases are TGTGCCAGCAGTGGTGACAGGGTCCAAGAGACCCAGTACTTC. Amino acids: CASSGDRVQETQYF.

The chain carries TRBV5-6 and TRBJ2-2; D unresolved. Germline V gene sequence: CDR1 SGHDT, CDR2 YYEEEE. V was pared by 0 bases and J by 1 base, with 7 bases between. CDR3 size: 15 residues. The CDR3: CASSLVLLNTGELFF. The CDR3 DNA reads as TGTGCCAGCAGCTTGGTGTTACTGAACACCGGGGAGCTGTTTTTT.

J is TRBJ2-7 and V is TRBV15; weak D call: TRBD2 (6 bases). The CDR3 spans 14 residues. Germline V gives CDR1 LNHNV, CDR2 YYDKDF (reference sequence). The germline V and J ends were trimmed by 5 bases and 2 bases, with 13 bases remaining between them. The CDR3 sequence: CATSRTGEAYEQYF. DNA of the CDR3: TGTGCCACCAGCCGAACGGGGGAGGCCTACGAGCAGTACTTC.

This rearrangement joins TRBV30 to TRBJ2-1, with a tentative D call TRBD1 (5 bases). From germline, CDR1 is GTSNPN and CDR2 SVGIG (reference sequence). The V end lost 2 bases, the J end lost 3 bases, and 14 bases lay between the germline ends. The CDR3 totals 15 residues. The CDR3 region has the DNA TGTGCCTGGAGTTCACCAAGGACAATCTACAATGAGCAGTTCTTC. This gives the protein CAWSSPRTIYNEQFF. Filled out from reference TRBV30 and TRBJ2-1, the complete variable domain reads SQTIHQWPATLVQPVGSPLSLECTVEGTSNPNLYWYRQAAGRGLQLLFYSVGIGQISSEVPQNLSASRPQDRQFILSSKKLLLSDSGFYLCAWSSPRTIYNEQFFGPGTRLTVL.

This chain joins TRBV15 and TRBJ2-6; no clear D. Germline V gene lookup returns CDR1 LNHNV and CDR2 YYDKDF (reference sequence). This CDR3 region has 17 residues. The ends were cut back, 0 bases at V and 4 bases at J, with 13 bases in the middle. CDR3 region: CATSRDPMGSGANVLTF. The CDR3 bases are TGTGCCACCAGCAGAGATCCGATGGGGTCCGGGGCCAACGTCCTGACTTTC.

This clone was seen once. The gene calls are TRBV28 and TRBJ2-7, with 10 bases that match TRBD1. The CDR3 runs to 19 residues. Germline CDR1 reads MDHEN; CDR2 reads SYDVKM. V was clipped by 2 bases and J by 3 bases; unmatched bases: 16. In nucleotides, the CDR3 is TGTGCCAGCAGTTTACAAATCCTACTATTAGACAGGGGGCACTACGAGCAGTACTTC. Protein product: CASSLQILLLDRGHYEQYF.

The CDR3 bases are TGTGCCAGCAGCGACCCGCGGGGGAAGCGGGAGTCGTACGAGCAGTACTTC. It specifies CASSDPRGKRESYEQYF. The V gene is TRBV9, the J gene TRBJ2-7, with TRBD2 matching over 8 bases. CDR3 size: 17 residues. Germline V lookup: CDR1 SGDLS, CDR2 YYNGEE. V was clipped by 3 bases and J by 4 bases; unmatched bases: 15.

The chain employs TRBV7-9 and TRBJ1-6; no reliable D call. V was shortened by 6 bases and J by 10 bases, with 19 bases between the two germline ends. Germline assignment: CDR1 SEHNR and CDR2 FQNEAQ (reference sequence). The length of the CDR3 is 15 residues. In nucleotides, the CDR3 is TGTGCCAGCAGAAAAACGGGGTCCGGGAGGTCACCCCTCCACTTT. Amino acids: CASRKTGSGRSPLHF.

V is TRBV7-3 and J is TRBJ2-2, with a weak D call TRBD2 (6 bases). The CDR3 consists of 14 residues. V lost 3 bases, J lost 4 bases, and 9 bases lay in between. Looked up from germline, CDR1 is SGHTA and CDR2 is FQGTGA. CDR3 coding DNA: TGTGCCAGCAGCTTTAGCGGAAGCACCGGGGAGCTGTTTTTT. Residues: CASSFSGSTGELFF.

This rearrangement joins TRBV9 to TRBJ1-1; no firm D call. Trimming left V 4 bases short and J 4 bases short, with 17 bases between. The CDR3 totals 15 residues. CDR1 and CDR2 from the germline V gene are SGDLS and YYNGEE. CDR3 in amino acids: CASSPREPRSTEAFF. As DNA, the CDR3 is TGTGCCAGCAGCCCCCGGGAACCCCGGTCCACTGAAGCTTTCTTT.

The chain combines TRBV15 with TRBJ2-1, with D maybe TRBD1 (6 bases). This CDR3 spans 13 amino acids. In germline, CDR1 is LNHNV, CDR2 YYDKDF (reference sequence). Trimming took off 0 bases at V and 15 bases at J, with 15 bases between the two ends. The DNA for the CDR3 is TGTGCCACCAGCAGAGATAATTATGGGGGCCCGTTCTTC. It yields the protein CATSRDNYGGPFF.

The chain links TRBV5-1 to TRBJ1-2; D might be TRBD1 (6 bases). Germline V CDR1 and CDR2: SGHRS, YFSETQ. The CDR3 runs to 13 residues. Trimming left V 4 bases short and J 12 bases short, with 19 bases between. As DNA, the CDR3 is TGCGCCAGCAGCACAAGCAGACAGGCAGACCACACCTTC. This translates into CASSTSRQADHTF.

This clone occurred a few times. The chain employs TRBV10-1 and TRBJ1-1; D gene ambiguous. Trimming left V 4 bases short and J 0 bases short, with 9 bases between. The V gene's germline CDR1 is WNHNN and CDR2 SYGVQD (reference sequence). This CDR3 is built from 14 residues. As DNA, the CDR3 is TGCGCCAGCAGTGTAGGTGGTATGAACACTGAAGCTTTCTTT. This codes for CASSVGGMNTEAFF.

This rearrangement joins TRBV9 to TRBJ2-2, with D possibly matching TRBD1 (5 bases). CDR3 length: 18 residues. CDR1 is SGDLS and CDR2 is YYNGEE in the germline V gene. The V end was cut by 0 bases, the J end by 0 bases, with 15 bases between. The CDR3 DNA follows: TGTGCCAGCAGCGTAGGAGTCCCAGGGTGGTCGAACACCGGGGAGCTGTTTTTT. Amino acids: CASSVGVPGWSNTGELFF.

The chain combines TRBV5-8 with TRBJ2-5, with 7 bases matching TRBD2. The V and J ends lost 0 bases and 2 bases, in that order; junction bases with no gene match: 7. Germline values: CDR1 SGHTS, CDR2 YDEGEE. This CDR3 has 16 amino acids. CDR3: CASSLGGLSSQETQYF. The CDR3 DNA reads TGTGCCAGCAGCTTGGGGGGACTATCCTCACAAGAGACCCAGTACTTC.